The 12 T cell receptor beta chains given below trace back to one sample, sequenced in a study of technical replicates of blood from a few donors. Clones were read by immunoSEQ multiplex PCR, and TCRdb kept only the in-frame ones, dropping some. The repertoire holds roughly 80,000 clones, with 93% as singletons. Sample: T cells isolated from PBMCs. These receptor sequences come from a human donor in good health.

V is TRBV19 and J is TRBJ1-2; 9 bases are shared with TRBD1. The CDR3 contains 14 residues. Looked up from germline, CDR1 is LNHDA and CDR2 is SQIVND (reference sequence). The junction had 11 bases not matched to a gene; V was cut back by 7 bases and J by 8 bases. The CDR3 reads CASKDPWTGVGYTF. CDR3 nucleotides: TGTGCCAGTAAAGACCCCTGGACAGGGGTAGGCTACACCTTC.

The sample holds one count of this clone. The chain has TRBV4-1 and TRBJ2-3; 8 bases match TRBD1. The junction had 11 bases not matched to a gene; V was cut back by 4 bases and J by 2 bases. CDR1 MGHRA and CDR2 YSYEKL come from the germline V gene. CDR3 length equals 17 residues. Here the CDR3 DNA reads TGCGCCAGCAGCCGAGTACCTAGGACAGGGTCCACAGATACGCAGTATTTT. This sequence encodes CASSRVPRTGSTDTQYF.

This chain joins TRBV30 and TRBJ2-1; D ambiguous. V was trimmed by 2 bases and J by 9 bases, leaving 14 bases between them. The CDR3 covers 13 residues. Germline V gene lookup returns CDR1 GTSNPN and CDR2 SVGIG (reference sequence). The CDR3 DNA reads as TGTGCCTGGAGTAGGCCGCTGACATCTGAGCAGTTCTTC. It is translated as CAWSRPLTSEQFF.

The chain employs TRBV27 and TRBJ2-1; 9 positions match TRBD2. V gave up 4 bases and J gave up 0 bases; unmatched junction bases: 13. This CDR3 has 19 amino acids. Germline lookup yields CDR1 MNHEY and CDR2 SMNVEV (reference sequence). CDR3 coding DNA: TGTGCCAGCAGTTCCTTCTTAGAGCGGGAGGTAAGCTCCTACAATGAGCAGTTCTTC. It translates to CASSSFLEREVSSYNEQFF.

The rearrangement links TRBV4-1 to TRBJ2-1; 7 bases are a match to TRBD1. This CDR3 has 16 amino acids. CDR1 MGHRA and CDR2 YSYEKL come from the germline V gene. The J segment lost 3 bases and the V segment lost 4 bases, leaving 9 bases of the junction unmatched. This CDR3 reads CASSLWDSADYNEQFF. The DNA for the CDR3 is TGCGCCAGCAGCCTCTGGGACAGCGCCGACTACAATGAGCAGTTCTTC.

The gene calls are TRBV6-1 and TRBJ2-7, with TRBD2 matching 8 bases. With V trimmed by 4 bases and J by 2 bases, 10 bases remained unmatched. Germline V gives CDR1 MNHNS, CDR2 SASEGT. The CDR3 spans 16 residues. CDR3 sequence: CASSGQIAGITYEQYF. The CDR3 DNA follows: TGTGCCAGCAGTGGCCAAATAGCGGGAATCACCTACGAGCAGTACTTC.

The chain links TRBV7-2 to TRBJ2-7, with 9 bases that match TRBD1. V was pared by 5 bases and J by 9 bases, with 11 bases of the junction left unmatched. Germline CDR1 SGHTA, CDR2 FQGNSA. This CDR3 spans 14 amino acids. CDR3: CASSPGTGRGGQYF. The CDR3, as DNA: TGTGCCAGCAGCCCAGGGACAGGGAGGGGGGGGCAGTACTTC. Variable domain in full (rest from reference TRBV7-2 and TRBJ2-7): GAGVSQSPSNKVTEKGKDVELRCDPISGHTALYWYRQSLGQGLEFLIYFQGNSAPDKSGLPSDRFSAERTGGSVSTLTIQRTQQEDSAVYLCASSPGTGRGGQYFGPGTRLTVT.

CDR3 DNA sequence: TGCAGCGTAGGGGGGGGCGCGGGATTCGGGTACACTGAAGCTTTCTTT. Its protein product is CSVGGGAGFGYTEAFF. This rearrangement joins TRBV29-1 to TRBJ1-1; a possible D gene is TRBD1 (6 bases). Trimming removed 6 bases from V and 3 bases from J, with 23 bases in between. The germline V gene has CDR1 SQVTM and CDR2 ANQGSEA. The CDR3 has 16 amino acids.

V usage is TRBV11-3 and J usage is TRBJ2-5, with D unresolved. CDR1 and CDR2 from the germline V gene are SGHNT and YENEEA. The CDR3 is made up of 13 amino acids. With 4 bases removed from V and 3 bases from J, the gap between germline ends came to 9 bases. The CDR3: CASSYEGEETQYF. CDR3 in DNA: TGTGCCAGCAGCTATGAAGGAGAAGAGACCCAGTACTTC.

V and J are TRBV5-4 and TRBJ2-2, with D possibly being TRBD1 (5 bases). V was cut by 4 bases and J by 6 bases, with 7 bases left in between. CDR1 is SGHNT, CDR2 YYREEE, per germline (reference sequence). The CDR3 contains 12 residues. CDR3 DNA: TGTGCCAGCAGCCAAGGGGCCGGGGAGCTGTTTTTT. Protein product: CASSQGAGELFF.

J is TRBJ2-2 and V is TRBV19; D perhaps matches TRBD2 (6 bases). The CDR3 length is 16 residues. V was shortened by 5 bases and J by 5 bases, with 18 bases between the two germline ends. Germline V gene sequence: CDR1 LNHDA, CDR2 SQIVND (reference sequence). The chain's CDR3 is CASSETVRLGTGELFF. DNA for the CDR3: TGTGCCAGTAGTGAAACAGTTAGACTAGGAACCGGGGAGCTGTTTTTT.

Only one count was recorded for this clone. This chain links TRBV6-5 with TRBJ1-1; D not resolved. The germline gives CDR1 MNHEY, CDR2 SVGAGI. Trimming shortened V by 4 bases and J by 5 bases, and 5 bases separated the two germline ends. The CDR3 loop spans 11 amino acids. CDR3 nucleotide sequence: TGTGCCAGCAGTTCAGGTACTGAAGCTTTCTTT. As protein: CASSSGTEAFF.